This T cell receptor (beta chain) was sequenced during a study of CD8+CD57+ T cells in acquired aplastic anemia. Across the study: Each DNA sample taken from sorted CD4+ and CD8+ cells came to about 3 ug on average.

Broader study findings: It was found that some 31 CD8+ CDR3 sequences were shared between patients and controls.

As to this clonotype: Its specificity is not known.

Trimming stripped 4 bases from V and 3 bases from J, with 7 bases between. The germline gives CDR1 LNHDA, CDR2 SQIVND (reference sequence). This CDR3 is built from 14 residues. Patients who underwent sequencing had shown CD8+CD57+ cell expansion by flow cytometry. Diagnosis of severe acquired aplastic anemia applied to all patients. Each patient gave a blood sample that was collected before any therapy had been received. Genomic DNA, serving as template, underwent TCR beta VDJ and CDR3 profiling. TCRdb ran MiXCR on the reads and lists one entry per CDR3 protein. The table includes approximately 130,000 distinct CDR3 sequences, under 60% detected once.

The sequence derives from a human donor with aplastic anemia. What was sequenced was sorted CD4+, CD8+, or CD8+CD57+ T cells (not recorded which) from PBMCs. The genes are TRBV19 and TRBJ1-6; D is uncertain. CDR3 in amino acids: CASSTGNYNSPLHF. As DNA, the CDR3 is TGTGCCAGTAGTACCGGGAACTATAATTCACCCCTCCACTTT.